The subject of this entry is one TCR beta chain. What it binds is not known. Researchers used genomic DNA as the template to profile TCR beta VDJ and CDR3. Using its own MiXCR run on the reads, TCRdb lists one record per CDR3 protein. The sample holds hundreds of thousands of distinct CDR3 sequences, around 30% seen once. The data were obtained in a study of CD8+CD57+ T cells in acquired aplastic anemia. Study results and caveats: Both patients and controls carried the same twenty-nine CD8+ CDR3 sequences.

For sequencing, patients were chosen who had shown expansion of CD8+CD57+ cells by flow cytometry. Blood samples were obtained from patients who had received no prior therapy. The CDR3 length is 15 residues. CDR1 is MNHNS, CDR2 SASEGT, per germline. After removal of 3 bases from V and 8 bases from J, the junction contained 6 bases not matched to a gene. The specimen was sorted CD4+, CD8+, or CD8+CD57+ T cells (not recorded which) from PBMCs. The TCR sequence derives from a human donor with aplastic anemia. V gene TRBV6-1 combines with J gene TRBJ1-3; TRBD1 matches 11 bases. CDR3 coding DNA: TGTGCCAGCAGTGACCCAGGACAGGGGGCCGACACCATATATTTT. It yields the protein CASSDPGQGADTIYF.